A selection of T cell receptor beta chains follows, all from one sample in a study of blood T cells in healthy people across ages. From the 5' RACE reads, TCRdb called clonotypes with MiXCR, one entry per CDR3 protein. The sample contains 550,000 to 800,000 distinct CDR3 sequences, under 25% of which appear only once. Sequencing used blood. The receptors were sampled from an older man in good health. Both conserved end residues are part of each CDR3. The order of the fields is CDR3 protein, CDR3 DNA, V gene, D gene, J gene, clone size. A D gene is named only where the DNA matches it firmly. Clone size appears in some rows only: once, few, many, or a class for an expanded clone.

CSGTFQETQYF TGCAGTGGGACTTTTCAAGAGACCCAGTACTTC TRBV20-1 - TRBJ2-5 -
CASFLAGSYNEQFF TGTGCCAGTTTTCTAGCGGGGTCCTACAATGAGCAGTTCTTC TRBV6-1 TRBD2 TRBJ2-1 -
CASRGSFAAQYF TGTGCCAGCAGGGGTTCTTTTGCGGCCCAGTACTTC TRBV28 - TRBJ2-5 -
CASSMGQGVSYEQYF TGTGCCAGCAGCATGGGACAGGGGGTATCCTACGAGCAGTACTTC TRBV9 TRBD1 TRBJ2-7 -
CATSRDLAQGAAGYGYTF TGTGCCACCAGCAGAGATCTGGCACAGGGGGCCGCTGGCTATGGCTACACCTTC TRBV15 TRBD1 TRBJ1-2 few
CASSQRGETQYF TGTGCCAGCAGCCAAAGGGGAGAGACCCAGTACTTC TRBV3-1 - TRBJ2-5 many
CASSPGTGSGETQYF TGCGCCAGCAGCCCCGGGACAGGGTCGGGAGAGACCCAGTACTTC TRBV4-3 TRBD1 TRBJ2-5 few
CASSSSGTSVLLEQFF TGTGCCAGCAGTTCCTCCGGGACTAGCGTCCTTTTAGAGCAGTTCTTC TRBV6-5 TRBD2 TRBJ2-1 -
CASTYGGRQETQYF TGTGCCAGCACCTATGGGGGCCGCCAAGAGACCCAGTACTTC TRBV12-3/TRBV12-4 - TRBJ2-5 -
CASSFRRENSPLHF TGTGCCAGCAGCTTCCGCCGGGAAAATTCACCCCTCCACTTT TRBV9 - TRBJ1-6 -
CASSPGTSGSNDEQYF TGTGCCAGCAGCCCAGGGACTAGCGGGAGTAATGACGAGCAGTACTTC TRBV7-9 TRBD2 TRBJ2-7 -
CAGSFRDRNQPQHF TGTGCCGGCAGTTTCAGGGACCGAAATCAGCCCCAGCATTTT TRBV12-3/TRBV12-4 - TRBJ1-5 few
CASSEGRGRGTQYF TGTGCCAGCAGTGAAGGCAGGGGGCGAGGGACCCAGTACTTC TRBV2 TRBD1 TRBJ2-5 few
CASTPGGNSYEQYF TGTGCCAGCACCCCCGGGGGGAATTCCTACGAGCAGTACTTC TRBV28 TRBD2 TRBJ2-7 many
CASSLGRVGTYEQYF TGTGCCAGCAGCTTGGGGCGGGTCGGAACCTACGAGCAGTACTTC TRBV5-6 - TRBJ2-7 few
CSAARSGTEAFF TGCAGCGCTGCGAGGAGCGGCACTGAAGCTTTCTTT TRBV29-1 - TRBJ1-1 -
CASRGGLANHNEQFF TGTGCCAGCAGGGGGGGACTAGCGAACCACAATGAGCAGTTCTTC TRBV27 TRBD2 TRBJ2-1 -
CASSRREKLFF TGTGCCAGCAGTCGTCGGGAAAAACTGTTTTTT TRBV12-3/TRBV12-4 - TRBJ1-4 -
CSVVAGGIGYEQYF TGCAGCGTTGTGGCGGGAGGGATCGGATACGAGCAGTACTTC TRBV29-1 TRBD2 TRBJ2-7 -
CASSKQSSGANVLTF TGTGCCAGCTCAAAACAGAGCTCTGGGGCCAACGTCCTGACTTTC TRBV18 - TRBJ2-6 many
CASRREREGAYEQYF TGTGCCAGCAGAAGAGAGCGGGAGGGCGCTTACGAGCAGTACTTC TRBV6-1 TRBD2 TRBJ2-7 many
CASSFSHRGSYEQYF TGTGCCAGCAGTTTTTCCCACAGGGGTTCCTACGAGCAGTACTTC TRBV12-3/TRBV12-4 TRBD1 TRBJ2-7 -
CASRQDSNEQFF TGTGCCAGCAGGCAAGACAGTAATGAGCAGTTCTTC TRBV2 - TRBJ2-1 -
CASSQGVVHYGYTF TGTGCCAGCAGCCAAGGAGTAGTTCACTATGGCTACACCTTC TRBV3-1 - TRBJ1-2 few
CSARGAGGQETQYF TGCAGTGCTAGAGGTGCAGGGGGTCAAGAGACCCAGTACTTC TRBV20-1 TRBD1 TRBJ2-5 many
CASSEGLAGGTDEQFF TGTGCCAGCTCAGAAGGACTAGCGGGAGGGACGGATGAGCAGTTCTTC TRBV18 TRBD2 TRBJ2-1 few
CASSPPSDRGHQPQHF TGTGCCAGCAGTCCCCCGTCGGACAGGGGCCATCAGCCCCAGCATTTT TRBV28 TRBD1 TRBJ1-5 many
CASLPRTGIPPYEQYF TGCGCCAGCCTTCCCAGAACCGGGATCCCACCCTACGAGCAGTACTTC TRBV5-1 - TRBJ2-7 -
CASSFPGQTYQETQYF TGTGCCAGCAGTTTTCCGGGACAGACGTACCAAGAGACCCAGTACTTC TRBV28 TRBD1 TRBJ2-5 -
CASSADRDRVETQYF TGTGCCAGCAGTGCAGACCGGGACAGGGTAGAGACCCAGTACTTC TRBV25-1 TRBD1 TRBJ2-5 -
CASSQGFGEQFF TGTGCCAGCTCTCAGGGATTTGGGGAGCAGTTCTTC TRBV18 - TRBJ2-1 -
CASSLPGGAGGYNEQFF TGTGCCAGCAGTTTACCAGGGGGCGCGGGGGGTTACAATGAGCAGTTCTTC TRBV28 - TRBJ2-1 few
CASSSGTSGRSGETQYF TGCGCCAGCAGCTCCGGGACTAGCGGGAGGAGTGGAGAGACCCAGTACTTC TRBV5-1 TRBD2 TRBJ2-5 few
CASSLSARERNEQFF TGCGCCAGCAGCTTGTCGGCGAGGGAACGAAATGAGCAGTTCTTC TRBV5-1 - TRBJ2-1 few
CASSRETQGREQYF TGTGCCAGCAGCCGAGAAACACAGGGGCGCGAGCAGTACTTC TRBV6-5 TRBD1 TRBJ2-7 -
CASSYGGQPSGNTIYF TGTGCCAGCAGTTACGGCGGACAGCCATCTGGAAACACCATATATTTT TRBV6-2/TRBV6-3 - TRBJ1-3 -
CASSGTGGSSYNEQFF TGTGCCAGCAGCGGGACAGGTGGCAGCTCCTACAATGAGCAGTTCTTC TRBV7-2 TRBD1 TRBJ2-1 -
CASSLASRRGETQYF TGTGCCAGCAGCTTAGCTTCCCGTCGGGGGGAGACCCAGTACTTC TRBV11-2 - TRBJ2-5 few